The present TCR beta chain was sequenced within a study of cytomegalovirus exposure and HLA in healthy donors. Each donor was healthy, and each was a bone marrow donor. The study, taken as a whole, reports: Earlier findings revealed that most TCR beta V segments proved productive either about 87% or about 30% of the time. The sole available immune exposure information was CMV serostatus.

For this clone: The antigen is undetermined.

PCR employed 60 Vbeta and 13 Jbeta primers. Some clones are missing from TCRdb's copy, which holds only in-frame ones; the method was immunoSEQ multiplex PCR. The data hold under 200,000 clones, with roughly 65% observed a single time. The CDR3 extends over 13 amino acids. The J segment lost 6 bases and the V segment lost 6 bases, leaving 2 bases of the junction unmatched. Germline CDR1 MNHEY, CDR2 SVGAGI. The receptor comes from a woman under 30 in good health and CMV-seropositive. Sequencing was done on a sample of PBMCs. The J gene is TRBJ2-1, the V gene TRBV6-5, with 10 bases fitting TRBD2. CDR3 nucleotide sequence: TGTGCCAGCAGATGGACTAGCGGCAATGAGCAGTTCTTC. Protein: CASRWTSGNEQFF.